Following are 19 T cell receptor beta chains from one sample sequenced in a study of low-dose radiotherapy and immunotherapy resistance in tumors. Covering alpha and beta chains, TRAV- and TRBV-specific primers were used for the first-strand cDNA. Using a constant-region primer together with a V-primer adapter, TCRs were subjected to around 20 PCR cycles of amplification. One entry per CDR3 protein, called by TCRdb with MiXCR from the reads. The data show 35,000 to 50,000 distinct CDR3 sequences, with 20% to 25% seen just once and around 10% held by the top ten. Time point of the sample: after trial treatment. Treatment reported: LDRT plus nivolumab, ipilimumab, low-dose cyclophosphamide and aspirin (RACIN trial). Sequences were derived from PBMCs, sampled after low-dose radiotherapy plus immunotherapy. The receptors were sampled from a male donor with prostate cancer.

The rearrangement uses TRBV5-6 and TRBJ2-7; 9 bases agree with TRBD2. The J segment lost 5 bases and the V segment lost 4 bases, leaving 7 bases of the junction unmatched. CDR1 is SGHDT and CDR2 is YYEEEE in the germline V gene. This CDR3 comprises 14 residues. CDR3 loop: CASSSSGSRNEQYF. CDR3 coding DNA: TGTGCCAGCAGCAGTAGCGGGAGCAGAAACGAGCAGTACTTC.

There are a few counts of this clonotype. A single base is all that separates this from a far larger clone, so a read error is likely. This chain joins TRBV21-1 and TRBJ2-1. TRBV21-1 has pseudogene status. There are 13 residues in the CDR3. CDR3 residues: CASSTDNSYEQFF. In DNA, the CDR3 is TGTGCCAGCAGCACCGACAACTCCTACGAGCAGTTCTTC.

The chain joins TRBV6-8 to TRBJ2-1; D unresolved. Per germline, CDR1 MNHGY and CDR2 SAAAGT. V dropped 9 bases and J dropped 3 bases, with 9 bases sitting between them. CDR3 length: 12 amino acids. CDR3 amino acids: CASPDGYNEQFF. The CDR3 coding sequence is TGTGCCAGTCCCGACGGCTACAATGAGCAGTTCTTC.

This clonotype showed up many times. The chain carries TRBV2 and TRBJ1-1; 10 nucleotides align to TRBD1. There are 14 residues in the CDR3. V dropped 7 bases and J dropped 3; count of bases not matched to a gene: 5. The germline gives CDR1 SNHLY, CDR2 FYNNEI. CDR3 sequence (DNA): TGTGCCAGCATGAGGACAGGGGGTCACACTGAAGCTTTCTTT. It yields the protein CASMRTGGHTEAFF.

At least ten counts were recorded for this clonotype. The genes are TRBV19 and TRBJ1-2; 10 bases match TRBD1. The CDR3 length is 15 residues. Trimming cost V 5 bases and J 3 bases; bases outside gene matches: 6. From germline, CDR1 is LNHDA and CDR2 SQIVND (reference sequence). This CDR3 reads CASSPQTGGDYGYTF. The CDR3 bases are TGTGCCAGTAGTCCCCAGACAGGGGGCGACTATGGCTACACCTTC. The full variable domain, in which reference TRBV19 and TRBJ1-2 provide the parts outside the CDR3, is DGGITQSPKYLFRKEGQNVTLSCEQNLNHDAMYWYRQDPGQGLRLIYYSQIVNDFQKGDIAEGYSVSREKKESFPLTVTSAQKNPTAFYLCASSPQTGGDYGYTFGSGTRLTVV.

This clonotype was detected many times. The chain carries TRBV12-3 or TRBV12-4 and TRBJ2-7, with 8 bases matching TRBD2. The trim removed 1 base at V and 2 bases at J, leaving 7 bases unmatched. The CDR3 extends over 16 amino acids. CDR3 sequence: CASSLGRGASTYEQYF. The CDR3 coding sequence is TGTGCCAGCAGTTTAGGGCGGGGGGCTTCGACCTACGAGCAGTACTTC.

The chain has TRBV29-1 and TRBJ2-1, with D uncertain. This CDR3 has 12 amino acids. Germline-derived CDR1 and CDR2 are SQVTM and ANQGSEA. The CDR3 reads CTYGFRSNEQFF. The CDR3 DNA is TGCACCTATGGTTTTCGTAGCAATGAGCAGTTCTTC.

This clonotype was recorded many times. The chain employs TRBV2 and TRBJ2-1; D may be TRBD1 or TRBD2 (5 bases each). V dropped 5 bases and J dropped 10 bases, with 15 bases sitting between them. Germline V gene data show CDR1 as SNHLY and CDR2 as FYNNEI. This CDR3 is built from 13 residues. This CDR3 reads CASSPGDGREQFF. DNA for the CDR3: TGTGCCAGCAGTCCTGGGGACGGTCGGGAGCAGTTCTTC. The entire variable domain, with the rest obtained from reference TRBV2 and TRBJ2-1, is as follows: EPEVTQTPSHQVTQMGQEVILRCVPISNHLYFYWYRQILGQKVEFLVSFYNNEISEKSEIFDDQFSVERPDGSNFTLKIRSTKLEDSAMYFCASSPGDGREQFFGPGTRLTVL.

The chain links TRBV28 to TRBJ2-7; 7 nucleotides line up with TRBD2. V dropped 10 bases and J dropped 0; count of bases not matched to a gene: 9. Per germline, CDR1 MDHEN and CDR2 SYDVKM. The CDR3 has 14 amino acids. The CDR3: CATIAAGHSYEQYF. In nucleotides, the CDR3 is TGTGCCACCATCGCAGCGGGGCACTCCTACGAGCAGTACTTC.

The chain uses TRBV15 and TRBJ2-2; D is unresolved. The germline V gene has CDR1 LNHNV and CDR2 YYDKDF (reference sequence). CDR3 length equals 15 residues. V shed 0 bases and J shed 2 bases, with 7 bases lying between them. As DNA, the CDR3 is TGTGCCACCAGCAGAGAAAGGGCTAACACCGGGGAGCTGTTTTTT. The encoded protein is CATSRERANTGELFF.

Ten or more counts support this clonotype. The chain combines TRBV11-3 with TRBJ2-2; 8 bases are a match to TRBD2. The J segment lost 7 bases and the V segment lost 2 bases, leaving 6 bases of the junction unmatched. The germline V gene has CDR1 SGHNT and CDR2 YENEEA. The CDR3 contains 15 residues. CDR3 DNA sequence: TGTGCCAGCAGCTTATCCAGCGGGAGTCACGGGGAGCTGTTTTTT. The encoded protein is CASSLSSGSHGELFF.

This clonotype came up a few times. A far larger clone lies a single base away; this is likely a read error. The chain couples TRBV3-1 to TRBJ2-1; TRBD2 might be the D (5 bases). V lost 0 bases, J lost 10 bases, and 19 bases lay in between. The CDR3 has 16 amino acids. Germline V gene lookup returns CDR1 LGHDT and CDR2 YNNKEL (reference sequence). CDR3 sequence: CASSQDPWERSYEQFF. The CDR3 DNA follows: TGTGCCAGCAGCCAAGACCCTTGGGAGCGTTCCTACGAGCAGTTCTTC.

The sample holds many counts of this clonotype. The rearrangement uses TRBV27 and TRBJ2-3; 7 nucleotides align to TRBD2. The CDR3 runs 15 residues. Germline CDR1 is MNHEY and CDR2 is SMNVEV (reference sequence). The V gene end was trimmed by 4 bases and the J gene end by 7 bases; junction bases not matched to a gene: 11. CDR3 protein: CASSSPGLSRHTQYF. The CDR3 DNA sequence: TGTGCCAGCAGTTCCCCGGGACTATCACGCCATACGCAGTATTTT.

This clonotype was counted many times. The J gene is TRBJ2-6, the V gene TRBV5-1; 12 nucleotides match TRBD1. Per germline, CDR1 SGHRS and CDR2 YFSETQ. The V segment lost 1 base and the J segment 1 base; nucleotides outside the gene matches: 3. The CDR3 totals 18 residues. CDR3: CASSLMGQGASGANVLTF. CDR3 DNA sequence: TGCGCCAGCAGCTTGATGGGACAGGGGGCGTCTGGGGCCAACGTCCTGACTTTC.

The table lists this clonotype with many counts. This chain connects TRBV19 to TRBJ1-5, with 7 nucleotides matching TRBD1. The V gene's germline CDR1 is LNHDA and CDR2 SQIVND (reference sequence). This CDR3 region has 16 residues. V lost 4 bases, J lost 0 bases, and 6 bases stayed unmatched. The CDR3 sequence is CASSTMGQNSNQPQHF. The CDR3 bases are TGTGCCAGTAGTACGATGGGACAGAATAGCAATCAGCCCCAGCATTTT.

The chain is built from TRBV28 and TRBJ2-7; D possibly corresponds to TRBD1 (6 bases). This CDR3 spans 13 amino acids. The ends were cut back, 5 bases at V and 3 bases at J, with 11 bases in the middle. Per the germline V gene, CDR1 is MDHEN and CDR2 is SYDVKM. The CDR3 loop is CASSTTGIYEQYF. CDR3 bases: TGTGCCAGCAGTACGACAGGCATCTACGAGCAGTACTTC. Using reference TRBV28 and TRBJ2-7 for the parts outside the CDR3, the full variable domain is DVKVTQSSRYLVKRTGEKVFLECVQDMDHENMFWYRQDPGLGLRLIYFSYDVKMKEKGDIPEGYSVSREKKERFSLILESASTNQTSMYLCASSTTGIYEQYFGPGTRLTVT.

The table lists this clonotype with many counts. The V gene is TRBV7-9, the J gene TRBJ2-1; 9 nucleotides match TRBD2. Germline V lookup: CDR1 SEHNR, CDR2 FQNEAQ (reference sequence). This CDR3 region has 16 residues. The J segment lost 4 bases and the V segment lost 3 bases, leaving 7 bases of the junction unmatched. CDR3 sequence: CASSLSGGGAYNEQFF. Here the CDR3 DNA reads TGTGCCAGCAGCTTGAGCGGCGGGGGGGCGTACAATGAGCAGTTCTTC.

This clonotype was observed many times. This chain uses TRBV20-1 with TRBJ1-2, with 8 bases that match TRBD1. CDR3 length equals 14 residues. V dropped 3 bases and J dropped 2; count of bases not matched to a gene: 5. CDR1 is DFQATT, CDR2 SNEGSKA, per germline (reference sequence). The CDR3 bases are TGCAGTGCTAGTGGCGGACAGGGCAACTATGGCTACACCTTC. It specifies CSASGGQGNYGYTF.

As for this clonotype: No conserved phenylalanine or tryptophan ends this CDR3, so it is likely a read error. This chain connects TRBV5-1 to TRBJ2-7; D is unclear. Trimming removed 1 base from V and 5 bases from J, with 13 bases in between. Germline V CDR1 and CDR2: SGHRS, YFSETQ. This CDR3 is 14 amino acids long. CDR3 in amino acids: CASSLTASGHEQYL. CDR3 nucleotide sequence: TGCGCCAGCAGCTTGACGGCCTCGGGCCACGAGCAGTACCTC.